This TCR beta chain was captured in a study of CD8+ T cells in alopecia areata. This CDR3 has 12 residues. The V end was cut by 2 bases, the J end by 8 bases, with 6 bases between. Germline values: CDR1 LNHDA, CDR2 SQIVND (reference sequence). The sample's treatment: oral pan-JAK inhibitor, 5-10 mg twice daily. Extracted RNA was reverse transcribed, and the resulting cDNA served as sequencing template. Here immunoSEQ multiplex PCR was the method, and the copy in TCRdb shows in-frame clones only, minus some. Among about 180,000 clones listed, 51% were seen once. Material: CD8+ T cells sorted from blood, obtained around week 54, from a patient treated with tofacitinib. This chain uses TRBV19 with TRBJ2-2; D is unclear. The clonotype originates from a human donor with alopecia areata. The CDR3 nucleotides are TGTGCCAGTAGTATAAGAGGAGGGGAGCTGTTTTTT. This translates into CASSIRGGELFF.